This TCR beta chain emerged from a study of metastatic and nonmetastatic thyroid tumors. Using MiXCR, TCRdb reanalyzed the PCR reads. Of tens of thousands of clones in the sample, approximately 17% are singletons; the top ten hold about 5%. All patients were untreated before thyroid surgery. Germline lookup yields CDR1 LNHNV and CDR2 YYDKDF (reference sequence). The CDR3 extends over 18 amino acids. V was pared by 0 bases and J by 3 bases, with 13 bases of the junction left unmatched. This clone was found many times. This sequence was found in a female donor with papillary thyroid cancer or a benign thyroid nodule (not recorded which). Some clones in this sample may be carry-over from other donors' samples. Specimen: blood. The chain has TRBV15 and TRBJ2-7, with TRBD2 matching 8 bases. CDR3 coding DNA: TGTGCCACCAGCAGAGATATCGGGGGACTAGGCCTACACTACGAGCAGTACTTC. This sequence encodes CATSRDIGGLGLHYEQYF. The whole variable domain, remainder taken from reference TRBV15 and TRBJ2-7, is DAMVIQNPRYQVTQFGKPVTLSCSQTLNHNVMYWYQQKSSQAPKLLFHYYDKDFNNEADTPDNFQSRRPNTSFCFLDIRSPGLGDTAMYLCATSRDIGGLGLHYEQYFGPGTRLTVT.